This T cell receptor beta chain was obtained from a study of cytomegalovirus exposure and HLA in healthy donors. PCR was performed using 60 Vbeta and 13 Jbeta primers. Profiled with immunoSEQ multiplex PCR; TCRdb holds only in-frame clones, not every one. The sample table includes tens of thousands of clones. The CDR3 sequence is 20 residues long. Germline CDR1 reads MNHNS; CDR2 reads SASEGT. Between the trimmed V and J ends, which lost 1 base and 0 bases, there was a span of 22 bases. This sequence originates from a man between 40 and 49 years old in good health and CMV-seronegative. The sequencing input was PBMCs. J is TRBJ2-4 and V is TRBV6-1, with a possible D match to TRBD2 (6 bases). In nucleotides, the CDR3 is TGTGCCAGCAGTGAAGGGGAGGCAGGTTGGTATCGCGGAGCCAAAAACATTCAGTACTTC. It encodes CASSEGEAGWYRGAKNIQYF.